What follows describes a single TCR beta chain. The sample originates from a study of blood T cell repertoires in COVID-19. Study information: Both acute and convalescent COVID-19 samples were obtained from the United States, Italy and Spain. In each case, the material was cDNA or gDNA derived from T cells, B-cell-depleted T cells, or PBMCs.

The data were produced by immunoSEQ multiplex PCR, yet TCRdb's version contains in-frame clones alone and is incomplete. This sample has 160,000 or so clones, with approximately 90% found just once. Sequences were obtained from peripheral blood. The sequence was collected from a man aged 18 to 35 with acute or convalescent COVID-19.

CDR3 DNA sequence: TGCGCCAGCAGCTTGGAATCGGGGGGGAATCAGCCCCAGCATTTT. Translating it yields CASSLESGGNQPQHF. The J gene is TRBJ1-5, the V gene TRBV5-1, with D perhaps matching TRBD1 (5 bases). The germline V gene encodes CDR1 SGHRS and CDR2 YFSETQ. CDR3 size: 15 residues. Trimming removed 0 bases at V and 4 bases at J, with 11 bases between.